This T cell receptor (beta chain) was identified in a study of cytomegalovirus exposure and HLA in healthy donors. Study-level results: In an earlier analysis, productive rearrangement rates for most beta V segments clustered near 87% or 30%.

The primer mix had 60 Vbeta and 13 Jbeta primers. Original handling: An analysis performed later counted roughly 80 million unique TCR beta chains (approximately 10 million of them shared). Generated by immunoSEQ multiplex PCR, the TCRdb table keeps only in-frame clones and is missing some. The V and J calls and the clone size are those of that table, but D and trimming were determined from the DNA. The sample records some 160,000 clones, about three quarters being singletons. In regard to this clone: The antigen is not known.

With 0 bases clipped from V and 10 bases from J, the junction kept 6 bases outside the gene matches. The CDR3 length is 14 residues. Germline V gene sequence: CDR1 SGHTA, CDR2 FQGNSA. The receptor's source is a woman aged 40 to 49 in good health and CMV-seropositive. The sample comprised PBMCs. The V and J genes are TRBV7-2 and TRBJ1-1, with TRBD1 matching 9 bases. CDR3 sequence: CASSLAGGQGAAFF. In DNA, the CDR3 is TGTGCCAGCAGCTTAGCAGGGGGACAGGGTGCAGCTTTCTTT.